This T cell receptor beta chain came from a study of T cells in Graves' hyperthyroidism and ophthalmopathy. Findings and limits, study-wide: Model output signaled ophthalmopathy a median 6.5 months ahead of onset. Most thyroid clonotypes that were expanded above 0.001 also turned up in blood.

Regarding this clonotype: Its antigen is as yet unknown.

Those patients with uncontrolled infection, other autoimmune disease, pregnancy or lactation were excluded. Diagnosis rested on symptoms, serum thyroxine and TRAb, thyroid ultrasound, and orbital computed tomography. Amplified TCR beta CDR3 regions derived from RNA transcripts. The TCR CDR3 first-round RT-PCR relied on the HTBI primer set. TCRdb used MiXCR to reprocess the multiplex PCR reads, holding one entry per CDR3 protein. The sample has roughly 510,000 distinct CDR3 sequences, 40% to 55% seen once. Trimming cost V 6 bases and J 2 bases, with 14 bases left between them. Per the germline V gene, CDR1 is SQVTM and CDR2 is ANQGSEA. This CDR3 comprises 13 residues.

The sample was peripheral blood or thyroid tissue (not recorded which). The rearrangement links TRBV29-1 to TRBJ2-7; D tentatively fits TRBD1 or TRBD2 (7 bases each). The receptor's source is an adult woman with Graves' disease, either hyperthyroidism or ophthalmopathy (not recorded which). CDR3 bases: TGCAGCGTAGACGCAGGGGGGGCCTACGAGCAGTACTTC. Protein: CSVDAGGAYEQYF.